This T cell receptor beta chain was observed in a study of T cells in Graves' hyperthyroidism and ophthalmopathy. The diagnoses drew upon clinical symptoms, serum thyroxine and TRAb, thyroid ultrasound and orbital computed tomography. Study outcomes and limitations: Model output signaled ophthalmopathy a median around 5.9 months ahead of onset.

This clonotype was observed many times. Antigen unknown. This CDR3 is built from 15 residues. Trimming stripped 0 bases from V and 7 bases from J, with 13 bases between. Looked up from germline, CDR1 is LGHDT and CDR2 is YNNKEL (reference sequence). Researchers amplified the TCR beta CDR3 regions from RNA transcripts. Researchers ran a first-round RT-PCR on the TCR CDR3 using the HTBI primer set. TCRdb processed the multiplex PCR reads anew with MiXCR; each CDR3 protein has one entry. The table lists approximately 560,000 distinct CDR3 sequences, approximately 14% of them singletons. Sequencing was performed on blood. The chain employs TRBV3-1 and TRBJ1-3, with a weak D call TRBD1 (5 bases). This sequence was found in a woman in her 30s with Graves' hyperthyroidism. Here the CDR3 DNA reads TGTGCCAGCAGCCAAGAGGACATAGCGCCGAACACCATATATTTT. It codes for CASSQEDIAPNTIYF. Complete variable domain (other parts from reference TRBV3-1 and TRBJ1-3): DTAVSQTPKYLVTQMGNDKSIKCEQNLGHDTMYWYKQDSKKFLKIMFSYNNKELIINETVPNRFSPKSPDKAHLNLHINSLELGDSAVYFCASSQEDIAPNTIYFGEGSWLTVV.